Listed below are T cell receptor beta chains from one sample, sequenced in a study of T cells after yellow fever vaccination. TCRdb recomputed calls from the 5' RACE reads with MiXCR, one row per CDR3 protein. The sample records 500,000 to 700,000 distinct CDR3 sequences, approximately 21% being singletons. Specimen: PBMCs, collected 15 days after the yellow fever booster vaccination. The receptors come from a man aged 25 to 45 who received the YFV17D yellow fever vaccine. Each CDR3 is given with its conserved first and last residue. Each record gives: V gene, D gene, J gene, clone size, CDR3 DNA, CDR3 protein. D genes are given only for firm matches. Size is stated for part of the rows, as once, few or many counts, or as a class when the clone is expanded.

V: TRBV6-1; D: NA; J: TRBJ2-7; size: NA; DNA: TGTGCCAGCAGCAAACAGGGAAATCGAAACGAGCAGTACTTC; CDR3: CASSKQGNRNEQYF
V: TRBV6-2/TRBV6-3; D: TRBD2; J: TRBJ2-1; size: NA; DNA: TGTGCCAGCACCCCCCGAAATAGACTAGCAGGGATGGGGCGAAGCTCCTACAATGAGCAGTTCTTC; CDR3: CASTPRNRLAGMGRSSYNEQFF
V: TRBV20-1; D: TRBD1; J: TRBJ2-3; size: NA; DNA: TGCAGTGCTCGTTCGGACAGGGGCAATTTGGATACGCAGTATTTT; CDR3: CSARSDRGNLDTQYF
V: TRBV5-1; D: NA; J: TRBJ2-7; size: NA; DNA: TGCGCCAGCAGCCGACCGAGGGGGACGAGGAGGGGCGAGAGTTCCTACGAGCAGTACTTC; CDR3: CASSRPRGTRRGESSYEQYF
V: TRBV30; D: NA; J: TRBJ2-3; size: NA; DNA: TGTGCCTGGAGCAAAGAAGGCCGTCGATATAGGACGCAGTATTTT; CDR3: CAWSKEGRRYRTQYF
V: TRBV6-5; D: NA; J: TRBJ1-5; size: NA; DNA: TGTGCCAGCAGTTCGGGACGGCGATATAGCAATCAGCCCCAGCATTTT; CDR3: CASSSGRRYSNQPQHF
V: TRBV15; D: NA; J: TRBJ2-7; size: few; DNA: TGTGCCACCAGCCCGGACCCAAACTACGAGCAGTACTTC; CDR3: CATSPDPNYEQYF
V: TRBV10-3; D: TRBD1; J: TRBJ2-4; size: few; DNA: TGTGCCATCAGTGAATCCTTTATCCGGACAGGGGGGAACATTCAGTACTTC; CDR3: CAISESFIRTGGNIQYF
V: TRBV29-1; D: NA; J: TRBJ2-7; size: NA; DNA: TGCAGCGTTGTAGGCGAGGGATACGAGCAGTACTTC; CDR3: CSVVGEGYEQYF
V: TRBV11-2; D: TRBD2; J: TRBJ2-3; size: few; DNA: TGTGCCAGCAGCGCCAGACTAGCGGGACTTTTGCTGAACACAGATACGCAGTATTTT; CDR3: CASSARLAGLLLNTDTQYF
V: TRBV20-1; D: TRBD2; J: TRBJ2-1; size: NA; DNA: TGCAGTGCGAGAGGACTAGCAGGGAAGGTCAATGAGCAGTTCTTC; CDR3: CSARGLAGKVNEQFF
V: TRBV10-3; D: TRBD2; J: TRBJ2-7; size: few; DNA: TGTGCCATCAGCCGGACTAGCGGGAGTAACGAGCAGTACTTC; CDR3: CAISRTSGSNEQYF
V: TRBV20-1; D: TRBD2; J: TRBJ2-7; size: NA; DNA: TGCAGTGCTAGAGATCGGCGCGGGAGGGCTACGTACGAGCAGTACTTC; CDR3: CSARDRRGRATYEQYF
V: TRBV30; D: TRBD1; J: TRBJ2-2; size: few; DNA: TGTGCCTGGATCCAGGGGGCCGGGGAGCTGTTTTTT; CDR3: CAWIQGAGELFF
V: TRBV9; D: NA; J: TRBJ2-3; size: few; DNA: TGTGCCAGCAGCGCGGATACCGGACATGCAGATACGCAGTATTTT; CDR3: CASSADTGHADTQYF
V: TRBV5-1; D: NA; J: TRBJ2-7; size: few; DNA: TGCGCCAGCAAACTGGACTCAACGGCCTACGAGCAGTACTTC; CDR3: CASKLDSTAYEQYF